These 5 T cell receptor beta chains share one sample of origin, sequenced in a study of radiation and T cells in renal cell carcinoma. Regarding time point: blood 2 weeks post-SBRT. As for treatment: 15 Gy SBRT to primary tumor, nephrectomy 4 weeks later. Using immunoSEQ multiplex PCR, the repertoire was profiled, and TCRdb retains in-frame clones only, with some absent. The sample lists 150,000 to 160,000 clones, 87% occurring once. The sample in question was blood, obtained from a patient whose treatment included radiotherapy and nephrectomy. These receptor sequences come from a woman aged 45-60 years with renal cell carcinoma.

This chain joins TRBV9 and TRBJ2-7; D gene uncertain. Germline V gene sequence: CDR1 SGDLS, CDR2 YYNGEE. CDR3 size: 15 residues. The V gene lost 0 bases and the J gene lost 1 base, with 11 bases spanning the gap. In nucleotides, the CDR3 is TGTGCCAGCAGCGTAGCCGTCGGCAATTCCTACGAGCAGTACTTC. Encoded protein: CASSVAVGNSYEQYF.

With regard to this clone: Other DNA sequences from this sample encode an identical CDR3 as well. The V gene is TRBV20-1, the J gene TRBJ1-2, with D unresolved. The CDR3 has 11 residues. Germline V gene sequence: CDR1 DFQATT, CDR2 SNEGSKA (reference sequence). With 3 bases removed from V and 8 bases from J, the gap between germline ends came to 10 bases. In DNA form, the CDR3 reads TGCAGTGCTAGGGCCTCTGGGGGCTACACCTTC. It specifies CSARASGGYTF.

The CDR3 nucleotides read TGTGCCAGCAGTTCCGGGACGGACCGCAATGAGCAGTTCTTC. Protein: CASSSGTDRNEQFF. The chain combines TRBV6-4 with TRBJ2-1; D might be TRBD1 or TRBD2, each matching 5 bases. Germline CDR1 is MRHNA and CDR2 is SNTAGT. This CDR3 is 14 amino acids long. V was pared by 5 bases and J by 6 bases, with 14 bases between.

The V and J genes are TRBV30 and TRBJ2-1; 8 positions agree with TRBD1. CDR3 length: 14 residues. V gave up 5 bases and J gave up 3 bases; unmatched junction bases: 6. Germline V gives CDR1 GTSNPN, CDR2 SVGIG (reference sequence). Here the CDR3 DNA reads TGTGCCTGGGGACAGGGTACGGGCTACAATGAGCAGTTCTTC. Its protein is CAWGQGTGYNEQFF.

The J gene is TRBJ2-3, the V gene TRBV5-1, with 8 bases that match TRBD2. Germline V gene sequence: CDR1 SGHRS, CDR2 YFSETQ. With 6 bases clipped from V and 2 bases from J, the junction kept 11 bases outside the gene matches. The CDR3 has 16 residues. CDR3 residues: CASTISSGLDTDTQYF. CDR3 coding DNA: TGCGCCAGCACTATTTCCTCGGGACTAGACACAGATACGCAGTATTTT.